This TCR beta chain was observed in a study of T cell responses to AZD1222 COVID-19 vaccine (dated by TCRdb to the early 2020s). Looking at the study overall: AZD1222 recipients with second doses at about 4 weeks or about 12 weeks were pooled, because spike-specific TCR depth and breadth did not differ between schedules. TCR sequencing covered 230 or so trial participants: roughly 200 given two doses of AZD1222 and 26 given two doses of MenACWY control vaccine. Trial participants were enrolled by age into 18-55, 56-69 and 70-plus year subgroups, with about 150, 27 and 61 TCR-sequenced participants respectively.

Based on the germline V gene, the CDR1 and CDR2 sequences are MNHEY and SVGAGI. The V end loses 0 bases and the J end loses 12 bases, and a stretch of 9 bases separates them. CDR3 length: 12 amino acids, cysteine to phenylalanine. Only the CDR3 DNA is retained, 36 bases long and in frame from the first base. About this clone itself: Its antigen is still unknown. There are no base qualities to consult, and no much larger clone falls within one base.

According to the study, the label for this sample's time point signals: baseline before first vaccination. The vaccinee samples were drawn from two UK trials, COV001 and COV002, one of which was a single-blind randomized controlled phase 2/3 trial testing AZD1222 (ChAdOx1 nCoV-19) in healthy adults. Trial participant PBMC samples were collected at day 0 and day 28 after the second dose for TCRbeta chain sequencing. What the work shows at the level of the full study, not this receptor alone: Reportedly, almost half of the unique spike-specific TCRs recognized epitopes lying outside the regions that are mutated in the B.1.351 and B.1.1.7 variants. Participants were mostly white British and included more females than males, and it was suggested by the authors that clonal diversity may have been underestimated. A significant rise in spike-specific TCR breadth and depth was observed after two AZD1222 doses relative to day 0 and relative to MenACWY recipients. CD4 TCRs associated with the vaccine covered the entire spike protein, and the dominant responses were in regions 160-218 and 743-854. Conclusions about previously exposed vaccinees are limited because only five to seven AZD1222 recipients were SARS-CoV-2 seropositive at baseline. Because no samples from the day 14 peak response were available, repertoires could be characterized only after the peak T cell response. In the small 56-69-year group, the increase in depth fell short of significance, most likely because of low power.

The CDR3 regions of human TCRbeta chains were analyzed by immunosequencing. Turning to the authors' computational methods: TCRs in the repertoires were compared against a reference library of SARS-CoV-2-specific TCRs that had been generated with the MIRA antigen-specificity platform. Breadth was defined as the fraction of unique TCRs that were SARS-CoV-2-associated, and depth was defined as the fraction of total T cells that were SARS-CoV-2-associated. Using the MIRA data, each spike-specific TCR was mapped to the spike region that the TCR reacts to and placed in a CD4 or CD8 class. Log10-transformed breadth and depth values were compared by one-way ANOVA with Sidak's multiple comparisons tests. Imported from immuneACCESS, the table was reduced by TCRdb to in-frame sequences with V and J called. These copies leave out some clones; in studies compared against another copy, an unresolved V gene accounts for under half, and the cause of the remainder is not known. V and J calls and clone size are copied from that table; D and trimming were computed from the DNA. This sample gives 80,000 to 90,000 clones in total; just over 90% of them show up just once. The ten largest clones take up roughly 4.9% of the sample.

Specimen: peripheral blood, collected on day 0 of AZD1222 vaccination. The origin of this receptor is an adult in good health. The rearranged segments are TRBV6-5 and TRBJ2-1; TRBD1 is a weak D gene call, 7 bases matching. The DNA sequence reads TGTGCCAGCAGTTACTCGCGGGACAGGCAGTTCTTC. Its translation is CASSYSRDRQFF.